This is a list of T cell receptor beta chains from one sample in a study of shared clonotypes between healthy human individuals. Clones were sequenced by immunoSEQ multiplex PCR, and TCRdb holds only the in-frame ones, with some missing. The sample comprises 2.3 million or so clones, roughly 93% of which are singletons, and about 0.39% rests with the top ten. The sequenced material came from naive CD4+ T cells from PBMCs. These receptors originate from a young man in good health. Some clones in this sample may be carry-over from other donors' samples. The CDR3 runs from the conserved cysteine through the conserved F or W. A D gene is named only where the DNA matches it firmly. The size of a clone is reported for some rows only, either as once, few or many, or as a class for expanded clones.

j_call,v_call,d_call,clone_size,cdr3_nt,cdr3_aa
TRBJ2-7,TRBV4-2,TRBD2,.,TGTGCCAGCAGCCAAGAAGGGACGGGAGGCCGCTTCGAGCAGTACTTC,CASSQEGTGGRFEQYF
TRBJ1-1,TRBV5-1,.,.,TGCGCCAGCAGCTCTTCCTTAGCCAAGAACACTGAAGCTTTCTTT,CASSSSLAKNTEAFF
TRBJ1-5,TRBV5-5,.,.,TGTGCCAGCAGCTTGGTAGGCAGGGGTGACAATCAGCCCCAGCATTTT,CASSLVGRGDNQPQHF
TRBJ1-3,TRBV5-1,.,.,TGCGCCAGCAGCTTGGACAGTGGCTCTGGAAACACCATATATTTT,CASSLDSGSGNTIYF
TRBJ2-7,TRBV25-1,.,.,TGTGCCAGCGGACGGCTGGGGGGTTCCTACGAGCAGTACTTC,CASGRLGGSYEQYF
TRBJ2-1,TRBV27,.,.,TGTGCCAGCAGTTTAGCGGGGACATCGGGGGAGCAGTTCTTC,CASSLAGTSGEQFF
TRBJ1-5,TRBV5-6,TRBD1,.,TGTGCCAGCAGCTGGGCAGGGGGCTCTCTCAGGGTAGGTCAGCCCCAGCATTTT,CASSWAGGSLRVGQPQHF
TRBJ1-4,TRBV4-1,TRBD1,.,TGCGCCAGCAGCCTTTTGGACAGGGGAGAAAAACTGTTTTTT,CASSLLDRGEKLFF
TRBJ2-1,TRBV7-6,.,.,TGTGCCAGCAGCTTAGCGGCCCCCGGCCGGATCTACAATGAGCAGTTCTTC,CASSLAAPGRIYNEQFF
TRBJ1-1,TRBV28,.,.,TGTGCCAGCAGTGAAGCCGGGACGTTGGACACTGAAGCTTTCTTT,CASSEAGTLDTEAFF
TRBJ1-4,TRBV5-1,.,.,TGCGCCAGCCGGGGAGCAACTAATGAAAAACTGTTTTTT,CASRGATNEKLFF
TRBJ2-1,TRBV7-9,TRBD2,.,TGTGCCAGCAGCTCGAATAGCGGGGGACCCTACAATGAGCAGTTCTTC,CASSSNSGGPYNEQFF
TRBJ2-3,TRBV7-2,TRBD2,.,TGTGCCAGCAGCCCGAAGGGACTAGCGGGAGGCACAGATACGCAGTATTTT,CASSPKGLAGGTDTQYF
TRBJ1-5,TRBV6-5,.,.,TGTGCCAGCAGTCCCCGGGAGGGGGGCAATCAGCCCCAGCATTTT,CASSPREGGNQPQHF
TRBJ2-7,TRBV27,TRBD2,.,TGTGCCAGCAGTTTCACCTTAGCGGGAGCCCACGAGCAGTACTTC,CASSFTLAGAHEQYF
TRBJ2-7,TRBV28,TRBD2,.,TGTGCCAGCAGCCCCCCTTCTCTACTAGCGCACGCCGGAGAGCAGTACTTC,CASSPPSLLAHAGEQYF
TRBJ2-5,TRBV7-2,TRBD2,.,TGTGCCAGCACCCTGGGGGGGGTGGCGGAAGAGACCCAGTACTTC,CASTLGGVAEETQYF
TRBJ2-1,TRBV29-1,TRBD1,once,TGCAGCGTTCGTCCCGGGACAGGGAACGATGAGCAGTTCTTC,CSVRPGTGNDEQFF
TRBJ2-6,TRBV7-2,.,.,TGTGCCAGCGCTGGGGCCAACGTCCTGACTTTC,CASAGANVLTF
TRBJ2-7,TRBV7-2,.,.,TGTGCCAGCGCGATCGGTGCCTCCTACGAGCAGTACTTC,CASAIGASYEQYF
TRBJ2-3,TRBV9,TRBD2,.,TGTGCCAGCAGCGTAGTAGAAGAATGGGAGGGTACGCAGTATTTT,CASSVVEEWEGTQYF
TRBJ1-1,TRBV28,.,.,TGTGCCAGCAGTTTGAGGGGGGGCCCGGGCCTCCAGGCTTTCTTT,CASSLRGGPGLQAFF
TRBJ2-2,TRBV19,TRBD2,.,TGTGCCAGTAGTGTAGGATCGCTAGCGGAGCGGTCCGGGGAGCTGTTTTTT,CASSVGSLAERSGELFF
TRBJ1-2,TRBV6-5,TRBD1,.,TGTGCCAGCAGTTACTCGGGACAGTTAGGCTACACCTTC,CASSYSGQLGYTF
TRBJ2-3,TRBV2,.,.,TGTGCCAGCAGCGACGGACCCGGAGATACGCAGTATTTT,CASSDGPGDTQYF
TRBJ2-3,TRBV10-3,TRBD2,once,TGTGCCATCAGCCCAGGACTAGTCACAGATACGCAGTATTTT,CAISPGLVTDTQYF
TRBJ2-3,TRBV11-3,.,once,TGTGCCAGCAGCTTAGCCGGGGGAGATACGCAGTATTTT,CASSLAGGDTQYF
TRBJ2-7,TRBV9,.,.,TGTGCCAGCAGCGTAGGCGGGTACTCCTACGAGCAGTACTTC,CASSVGGYSYEQYF
TRBJ2-5,TRBV4-3,.,.,TGCGCCAGCAGCCAAGATCGGAGGGATCTCCAAGAGACCCAGTACTTC,CASSQDRRDLQETQYF
TRBJ1-1,TRBV5-4,.,once,TGTGCCAGCAGCTCAGGGCAGGGAGACACTGAAGCTTTCTTT,CASSSGQGDTEAFF
TRBJ1-5,TRBV30,TRBD1,.,TGTGCCTGGAGGACAGGGGGCGCAGGTGGAGGGCCCCAGCATTTT,CAWRTGGAGGGPQHF
TRBJ2-1,TRBV5-1,.,.,TGCGCCAGCAGCTTGGGGGTAGGGGGAGTCCGCTACAATGAGCAGTTCTTC,CASSLGVGGVRYNEQFF
TRBJ2-5,TRBV2,TRBD1,few,TGTGCCAGCAGGGACAGGGGAGAGACCCAGTACTTC,CASRDRGETQYF
TRBJ1-1,TRBV6-5,TRBD1,.,TGTGCCAGCAGTTACTCCGGGACAGCGCCCTTGGCTTTCTTT,CASSYSGTAPLAFF
TRBJ1-1,TRBV7-3,.,.,TGTGCCAGCAGCTTAGGCCTGGGCACTGAAGCTTTCTTT,CASSLGLGTEAFF
TRBJ1-6,TRBV28,.,.,TGTGCCAGCAGTTTGCTCCGTCGCTATTCACCCCTCCACTTT,CASSLLRRYSPLHF
TRBJ2-1,TRBV14,.,.,TGTGCCAGCAGCCGACCCCAACGCAATGAGCAGTTCTTC,CASSRPQRNEQFF